This T cell receptor beta chain originates from a study of long-term antiretroviral therapy in people with HIV. Looked up from germline, CDR1 is SGHVS and CDR2 is FQNEAQ. Trimming pared 0 bases from V and 2 bases from J, leaving 11 bases between. CDR3 length equals 16 residues. Regarding this clone: Its target is not known.

Every HIV-positive participant received treatment in the United States. DNA was extracted from roughly 1-10 million thawed cryopreserved PBMC. Study-level findings and limits: The blood, collected between about 2004 and 2017, was possibly taken under older ART regimens. ART was followed by higher diversity that remained below transplant donor controls.

Researchers ran immunoSEQ v3.0 at survey level. The repertoire was sequenced with immunoSEQ multiplex PCR; TCRdb's copy has only in-frame clones and lacks some. Of approximately 28,000 clones listed, roughly 90% are singletons. This clonotype was obtained from a man between 50 and 59 years old with HIV. V gene TRBV7-8 combines with J gene TRBJ2-1; D could derive from TRBD1 or TRBD2 (5 bases each). This specimen was unsorted PBMCs, taken 2 years after starting antiretroviral therapy. CDR3 in amino acids: CASSLARTGPYNEQFF. The CDR3 DNA sequence: TGTGCCAGCAGCTTAGCGCGAACGGGGCCCTACAATGAGCAGTTCTTC.